This TCR beta chain emerged from a study of blood T cell repertoires in COVID-19 (dated by TCRdb to between 2020 and 2021). About the full investigation: Samples covering the acute and convalescent phases of COVID-19 were provided by collaborators in the United States, Italy and Spain. The material from the prospective study consisted of cDNA or gDNA derived from T cells, B-cell-depleted T cells, or PBMCs. The dataset comprised deeply sampled blood TCRbeta repertoires from subjects exposed to, actively infected with, or recovered from COVID-19. The repertoires were released in a freely available public database intended as a resource for research on the immune response to SARS-CoV-2. The samples were drawn from the first 160 participants of the ongoing ImmuneRACE study and from over 950 subjects provided by 6 global collaborators. A de-identified subject ID, COVID-19 status, age in years and sex were almost always included in the sample metadata. Where available, HLA class I and class II types were taken from metadata supplied by the sample provider and were not determined by assay-based typing. The research as a whole found: The amount of clinical and demographic metadata varied by source and participant and was provided uncurated.

The immunoSEQ Assay, a bias-controlled multiplex PCR, was used to amplify TCRbeta CDR3 regions from genomic DNA. The study's processing was this. The number of nucleated cells in each sample was estimated from the amplification of reference gene primers within the assay. To quantify the absolute abundance of each unique TCRbeta CDR3 rearrangement, sequence reads were collapsed and filtered. Productive Simpson clonality was computed per sample as the square root of Simpson's diversity index over productive rearrangements. TCRdb holds this immuneACCESS table with in-frame rearrangements only. Some clones are missing; in checked studies, unresolved V genes explain under half, and the rest has no known cause. That table furnishes V, J and clone size, whereas the DNA furnished D and trimming. This sample gives over 65,000 clones in total; 86% of them show up just once. 25% to 35% of the sample belongs to the ten largest clones.

As concerns this clone: The antigen this receptor binds is unknown. The record has no base qualities; no much larger clone is one base away.

The collaborating institutions used their own protocols to collect whole blood in K2EDTA tubes. For TCRbeta analysis, collaborators shipped samples in one of three forms: frozen whole blood, isolated PBMCs, or DNA extracted from either of those sample types. The germline V gene yields SNHLY for CDR1 and FYNNEI for CDR2. V loses 5 bases, J loses 5 bases, and the germline ends lie 16 bases apart. Taken from cysteine to phenylalanine, the CDR3 has 15 residues. Left in the record is the CDR3 DNA by itself, 45 bases read in frame from the first base. This TCR derives from a man aged 50 to 60 with active or convalescent COVID-19. Sequenced material: peripheral blood. The chain joins TRBV2 to TRBJ1-5; the best D guess is TRBD1, with 6 bases matching. The DNA sequence is TGTGCCAGCAGTCCTAGGGACACGGGATATCAGCCCCAGCATTTT. The encoded protein is CASSPRDTGYQPQHF.